A single sample gave rise to the 27 T cell receptor beta chains below, sequenced in a study of T-cell reconstitution after alpha-beta-depleted transplantation in children. TCRbeta library preparation incorporated unique molecular identifiers. A single record per CDR3 protein comes from TCRdb applying MiXCR to the PCR reads. The sample lists a few hundred thousand distinct CDR3 sequences, 9.5% to 13% occurring once. This specimen was peripheral blood, taken 180 days after TCRalphabeta/CD19-depleted stem cell transplant. These receptors were collected from a male patient aged 2 to 10 who had a stem cell transplant for chronic granulomatous disease, so the T cells may come from the graft donor.

This clonotype was observed many times. The rearrangement uses TRBV11-1 and TRBJ1-1, with 12 bases fitting TRBD1. Germline V gene lookup returns CDR1 SGHAT and CDR2 FQDESV (reference sequence). CDR3 length: 19 amino acids. The trim removed 5 bases at V and 4 bases at J, leaving 17 bases unmatched. CDR3 sequence reads: CASSVRGGGTGGAGTEAFF. The CDR3, as DNA: TGTGCCAGCAGCGTTAGAGGGGGTGGGACAGGGGGCGCGGGCACTGAAGCTTTCTTT.

This clonotype was observed many times. This chain links TRBV11-2 with TRBJ2-1; TRBD2 aligns across 12 bases. The CDR3 is made up of 17 amino acids. V was clipped by 5 bases and J by 5 bases; unmatched bases: 10. Germline CDR1 SGHAT, CDR2 FQNNGV. CDR3 DNA: TGTGCCAGCAGCCAACGACTAGCGGGGGCCGGTAACAATGAGCAGTTCTTC. Its translation is CASSQRLAGAGNNEQFF.

A note on this clonotype: A much bigger clone sits one base away, suggesting this may be a read error. Lacking the conserved final phenylalanine or tryptophan, this CDR3 likely reflects a read error. Because the CDR3's place on the DNA is in doubt, the DNA is left out and the CDR3 is given as listed by TCRdb. The V and J genes are TRBV24-1 and TRBJ2-1; TRBD1, the table's D call, lacks a check against the DNA. The CDR3 numbers 14 amino acids, ends counted. Per the germline V gene, CDR1 is KGHDR and CDR2 is SFDVKD. CDR3 loop: CATSDTDRLRGWFL.

This clonotype came up many times. The chain employs TRBV6-1 and TRBJ2-1, with D unclear. The CDR3 spans 15 residues. CDR1 is MNHNS and CDR2 is SASEGT in the germline V gene. Between the trimmed V and J ends, which lost 6 bases and 0 bases, there was a span of 12 bases. The CDR3 spells CASRPRPDSYNEQFF. The CDR3 DNA sequence: TGTGCCAGCAGACCGCGTCCCGACTCCTACAATGAGCAGTTCTTC.

On this clonotype itself: A much larger clone lies one base from this, so it may be a read error. The chain carries TRBV5-5 and TRBJ1-1, with 8 bases identical to TRBD1. The CDR3 covers 14 residues. With 6 bases clipped from V and 7 bases from J, the junction kept 11 bases outside the gene matches. The germline V gene encodes CDR1 SGHKS and CDR2 YYEKEE (reference sequence). The CDR3 nucleotides read TGTGCCAGCATCCTTTACAGGGGGACGAGTGAAGCTTTCTTT. This encodes CASILYRGTSEAFF.

The genes are TRBV1 and TRBJ1-5. TRBV1 is termed a pseudogene. CDR3 length equals 14 residues. CDR3 in DNA: TGCACCAGCAGCCAAGTGGGAGGGAGCGAGCCCCAGCATTTT. It yields the protein CTSSQVGGSEPQHF.

The V and J genes are TRBV28 and TRBJ2-4, with TRBD2 identical over 10 bases. The CDR3 loop spans 15 amino acids. Germline V CDR1 and CDR2: MDHEN, SYDVKM. With V trimmed by 7 bases and J by 3 bases, 6 bases remained unmatched. The CDR3 spells CASNLAGAGKNIQYF. DNA of the CDR3: TGTGCCAGCAACCTAGCGGGAGCAGGCAAAAACATTCAGTACTTC.

Many counts were recorded for this clonotype. J is TRBJ2-3 and V is TRBV6-2 or TRBV6-3; no definite D call. The CDR3 has 12 residues. CDR1 MNHEY and CDR2 SVGEGT come from the germline V gene. Trimming cost V 5 bases and J 3 bases, with 6 bases left between them. Written as DNA, the CDR3 is TGTGCCAGCAGTACGTTAACAGATACGCAGTATTTT. Translating it yields CASSTLTDTQYF.

Many counts were recorded for this clonotype. The CDR3 bases are TGCGCCAGCAGCTTGACGGACCCTGAACACAATGAGCAGTTCTTC. Its protein is CASSLTDPEHNEQFF. The V call is TRBV5-1, the J call TRBJ2-1, with no clear D. Between the trimmed V and J ends, which lost 1 base and 5 bases, there was a span of 13 bases. CDR3 length equals 15 residues. CDR1 is SGHRS, CDR2 YFSETQ, per germline. Supplemented by reference TRBV5-1 and TRBJ2-1, the full variable domain reads KAGVTQTPRYLIKTRGQQVTLSCSPISGHRSVSWYQQTPGQGLQFLFEYFSETQRNKGNFPGRFSGRQFSNSRSEMNVSTLELGDSALYLCASSLTDPEHNEQFFGPGTRLTVL.

For this clonotype: The CDR3 ends on some other residue instead of the conserved phenylalanine or tryptophan, so this is likely a read error. This chain uses TRBV29-1 with TRBJ2-3; D is undetermined. Germline assignment: CDR1 SQVTM and CDR2 ANQGSEA. CDR3 length: 13 amino acids. The CDR3 sequence is CSVEVPSTDTQYS. The CDR3, as DNA: TGCAGCGTTGAAGTCCCCAGCACAGATACACAGTATTCT.

As regards this clonotype: A much larger clone lies one base from this, so it may be a read error. The rearrangement joins TRBV7-3 to TRBJ2-2, with 9 bases fitting TRBD2. Germline CDR1 reads SGHTA; CDR2 reads FQGTGA. This CDR3 has 16 residues. The CDR3 is CASSPIAGENTGELSF. In DNA, the CDR3 is TGTGCCAGCAGCCCTATAGCGGGGGAGAACACCGGGGAGCTGTCTTTT.

This clonotype was seen repeatedly, ten times or more. The gene calls are TRBV28 and TRBJ1-5; TRBD1 matches 8 bases. This CDR3 is 15 amino acids long. Germline V gene data show CDR1 as MDHEN and CDR2 as SYDVKM. The junction had 14 bases not matched to a gene; V was cut back by 5 bases and J by 11 bases. The CDR3 sequence: CASSPGGTGPRTQHF. CDR3 bases: TGTGCCAGCAGTCCCGGTGGGACAGGACCTCGGACCCAGCATTTT.

This clonotype was counted ten times or more. J is TRBJ2-5 and V is TRBV7-2; D is perhaps TRBD2 (5 bases). CDR3 length: 14 amino acids. The germline CDR1 and CDR2 sequences are SGHTA and FQGNSA. Trimming cost V 5 bases and J 5 bases, with 15 bases left between them. The CDR3 loop is CASSIQAVRETQYF. For the CDR3, the DNA is TGTGCCAGCAGCATCCAAGCGGTCCGGGAGACCCAGTACTTC.

This clonotype was counted many times. The V call is TRBV3-1, the J call TRBJ2-1; D is uncertain. The CDR3 consists of 9 residues. Trimming shortened V by 1 base and J by 15 bases, and 4 bases separated the two germline ends. Germline assignment: CDR1 LGHDT and CDR2 YNNKEL (reference sequence). CDR3 amino acids: CASSQARFF. In DNA, the CDR3 is TGTGCCAGCAGCCAAGCCCGGTTCTTC.

This clonotype came up many times. The chain joins TRBV29-1 to TRBJ2-5; tentative D call: TRBD2 (5 bases). Trimming removed 5 bases from V and 5 bases from J, with 18 bases in between. The CDR3 covers 14 residues. CDR1 and CDR2 from the germline V gene are SQVTM and ANQGSEA. The DNA of the CDR3 is TGCAGCGTTTTATCGCGGCTAGCACGGGAGACCCAGTACTTC. Amino acid sequence: CSVLSRLARETQYF. The whole variable domain, filled in from reference TRBV29-1 and TRBJ2-5, reads SAVISQKPSRDICQRGTSLTIQCQVDSQVTMMFWYRQQPGQSLTLIATANQGSEATYESGFVIDKFPISRPNLTFSTLTVSNMSPEDSSIYLCSVLSRLARETQYFGPGTRLLVL.

The CDR3, as DNA: TGTGCCTGGAGTGTAATGGGTACTAGCGGGATGAACGACAATGAGCAGTTCTTC. Residues: CAWSVMGTSGMNDNEQFF. This sequence joins TRBV30 and TRBJ2-1, with 10 bases that match TRBD2. Germline V gene lookup returns CDR1 GTSNPN and CDR2 SVGIG (reference sequence). The CDR3 covers 18 residues. V shed 0 bases and J 5 bases; nucleotides not matched to a gene: 13.

This clonotype was seen repeatedly, ten times or more. The chain uses TRBV28 and TRBJ1-1; D not certain. CDR3 length equals 11 residues. The V and J ends lost 5 bases and 9 bases respectively, with 10 bases between them. In germline, CDR1 is MDHEN, CDR2 SYDVKM. CDR3 sequence (DNA): TGTGCCAGCAGTCAAGGTCAGCAAGCTTTCTTT. Translation gives CASSQGQQAFF.

About this clonotype itself: A read error may explain this, as a much larger clone is one base away. The chain combines TRBV11-1 with TRBJ2-7, with D possibly called TRBD1 or TRBD2 (5 bases each). CDR1 and CDR2 (germline): SGHAT, FQDESV (reference sequence). CDR3 size: 16 residues. CDR3 sequence (DNA): TGTGCCAACAGCACCGAGAGGTCTCGGGAAAGGGGCGAGCAGTACTTC. Translation: CANSTERSRERGEQYF.

This clonotype was seen many times. CDR3 sequence: CSVGAVLGYYNEQFF. The CDR3 nucleotides read TGCAGTGTCGGTGCCGTTTTGGGTTACTACAATGAGCAGTTCTTC. V usage is TRBV20-1 and J usage is TRBJ2-1; D is uncertain. In germline, CDR1 is DFQATT, CDR2 SNEGSKA (reference sequence). The CDR3 covers 15 residues. V lost 7 bases and J lost 3, with 19 bases in between.

At least ten counts were recorded for this clonotype. This chain connects TRBV7-3 to TRBJ2-2; 11 bases align to TRBD2. Germline loops: CDR1 SGHTA, CDR2 FQGTGA. There are 15 residues in the CDR3. After removal of 3 bases from V and 5 bases from J, the junction contained 2 bases not matched to a gene. The CDR3 region has the DNA TGTGCCAGCAGCTTTAGCGGGGGGGCTACCGGGGAGCTGTTTTTT. Protein product: CASSFSGGATGELFF.

This clonotype has at least ten counts. This rearrangement joins TRBV14 to TRBJ2-5; 8 nucleotides line up with TRBD2. Germline CDR1 SGHDN, CDR2 FVKESK. This CDR3 is 14 amino acids long. V lost 4 bases and J lost 4; bases outside the gene matches: 5. As DNA, the CDR3 is TGTGCCAGCAGCCGGAGCGGGAGTTTAGAGACCCAGTACTTC. Translating gives CASSRSGSLETQYF. The whole variable domain, remainder taken from reference TRBV14 and TRBJ2-5, is EAGVTQFPSHSVIEKGQTVTLRCDPISGHDNLYWYRRVMGKEIKFLLHFVKESKQDESGMPNNRFLAERTGGTYSTLKVQPAELEDSGVYFCASSRSGSLETQYFGPGTRLLVL.

There are a few counts of this clonotype. The V call is TRBV11-1, the J call TRBJ2-1, with 13 positions matching TRBD2. Germline CDR1 SGHAT, CDR2 FQDESV (reference sequence). The CDR3 spans 19 residues. V dropped 6 bases and J dropped 1; count of bases not matched to a gene: 12. CDR3 sequence reads: CASRPRTSGGERSYNEQFF. The CDR3 bases are TGTGCCAGCAGACCTAGGACTAGCGGGGGAGAGCGGTCCTACAATGAGCAGTTCTTC.

In this sample, this clonotype turned up many times. The chain is built from TRBV5-5 and TRBJ2-4; a weak D match, TRBD1 (5 bases). The CDR3 spans 16 residues. The germline CDR1 and CDR2 sequences are SGHKS and YYEKEE (reference sequence). V lost 4 bases and J 0 bases, leaving 14 bases between the germline ends. CDR3 nucleotide sequence: TGTGCCAGCAGCCCATCAGACAGTCTAGCCAAAAACATTCAGTACTTC. It yields the protein CASSPSDSLAKNIQYF.

At least ten counts were recorded for this clonotype. This sequence joins TRBV4-3 and TRBJ1-6, with D perhaps TRBD1 (5 bases). The CDR3 is 13 amino acids. Germline V gene lookup returns CDR1 LGHNA and CDR2 YSLEER. V dropped 1 base and J dropped 9 bases, with 7 bases sitting between them. This CDR3 reads CASSQVGGSPLHF. The CDR3 DNA sequence: TGCGCCAGCAGCCAAGTTGGGGGTTCACCCCTCCACTTT.

This clonotype was recorded many times. This chain joins TRBV28 and TRBJ2-2, with D unclear. CDR3 length: 13 residues. The germline V and J ends were trimmed by 6 bases and 1 base, with 6 bases remaining between them. Germline values: CDR1 MDHEN, CDR2 SYDVKM. The CDR3 region is CASRLWNTGELFF. In DNA form, the CDR3 reads TGTGCCAGCAGATTGTGGAACACCGGGGAGCTGTTTTTT. Supplemented by reference TRBV28 and TRBJ2-2, the full variable domain reads DVKVTQSSRYLVKRTGEKVFLECVQDMDHENMFWYRQDPGLGLRLIYFSYDVKMKEKGDIPEGYSVSREKKERFSLILESASTNQTSMYLCASRLWNTGELFFGEGSRLTVL.

Ten or more counts support this clonotype. The rearrangement links TRBV25-1 to TRBJ2-7; D unresolved. The germline V gene encodes CDR1 MGHDK and CDR2 SYGVNS. This CDR3 spans 15 amino acids. The V end was cut by 1 base, the J end by 0 bases, with 10 bases between. CDR3 in amino acids: CASSESAPFSYEQYF. The CDR3 DNA sequence: TGTGCCAGCAGTGAATCGGCCCCTTTCTCCTACGAGCAGTACTTC.

This clonotype was picked up many times. The chain joins TRBV12-5 to TRBJ1-2, with D hard to call. There are 14 residues in the CDR3. Trimming took 3 bases from V and 3 from J, leaving 11 bases between them. The germline V gene has CDR1 LGHNT and CDR2 FRNRAP. CDR3 DNA: TGTGCTAGTGGTTTCTCCGGACGGTACTATGGCTACACCTTC. Translation: CASGFSGRYYGYTF.